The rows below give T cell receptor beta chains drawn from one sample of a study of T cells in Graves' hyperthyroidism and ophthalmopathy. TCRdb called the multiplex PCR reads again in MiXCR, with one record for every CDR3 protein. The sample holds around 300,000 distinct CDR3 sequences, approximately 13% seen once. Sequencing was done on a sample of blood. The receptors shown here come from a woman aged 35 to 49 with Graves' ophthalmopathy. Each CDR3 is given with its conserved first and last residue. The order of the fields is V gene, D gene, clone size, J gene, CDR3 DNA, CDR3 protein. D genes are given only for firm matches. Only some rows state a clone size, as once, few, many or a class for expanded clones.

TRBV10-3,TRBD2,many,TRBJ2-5,TGTGCCATCAATGCGGGGGGGCAAGAGACCCAGTACTTC,CAINAGGQETQYF
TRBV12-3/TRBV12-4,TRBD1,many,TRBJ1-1,TGTGCCAGCAGTTTCGGACAGGGTGCTGAAGCTTTCTTT,CASSFGQGAEAFF
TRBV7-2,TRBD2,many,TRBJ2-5,TGTGCCAGCAGCTTAGGCGGGCGGGGGGACCAAGAGACCCAGTACTTC,CASSLGGRGDQETQYF
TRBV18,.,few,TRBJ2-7,TGTGCCAGCTCACCACAGGGGGGCGAGCAGTACTTC,CASSPQGGEQYF
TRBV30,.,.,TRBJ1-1,TGTGCCTGGAGACATGGGAGAATGAACACTGAAGCTTTCTTT,CAWRHGRMNTEAFF
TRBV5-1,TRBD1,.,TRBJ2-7,TGCGCCAGCAGGCCCGGGACAGCGAACTACGAGCAGTACTTC,CASRPGTANYEQYF
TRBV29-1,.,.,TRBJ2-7,TGCAGCGTTGCTGGGTACGAGCAGTACTTC,CSVAGYEQYF
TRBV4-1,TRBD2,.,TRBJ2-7,TGCGCCAGCAGCCAAGATGGGAGGGCTACCTACGAGCAGTACTTC,CASSQDGRATYEQYF
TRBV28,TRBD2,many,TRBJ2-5,TGTGCCAGCAGTTCCTTAGGACTAGCAGTTGAGACCCAGTACTTC,CASSSLGLAVETQYF
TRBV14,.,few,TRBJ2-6,TGTGCCAGCAGTCAAACCGAGGTTGCCGGTTATTCCAACGTCCTGACTTTC,CASSQTEVAGYSNVLTF
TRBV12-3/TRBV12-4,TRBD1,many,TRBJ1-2,TGTGCCAGCAGTTTTGACAGGGGCGGGAGCTACACCTTC,CASSFDRGGSYTF
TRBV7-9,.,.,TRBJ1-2,TGTGCCAGCAGCTTAGTTGGCAGGAGAAGGGGCTACACCTTC,CASSLVGRRRGYTF
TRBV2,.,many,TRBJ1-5,TGTGCCAGCAGTGAACGACAGGGCAATCAGCCCCAGCATTTT,CASSERQGNQPQHF
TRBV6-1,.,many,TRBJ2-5,TGTGCCAGCAGTGAAGAGTTGTTTGGAGAGACCCAGTACTTC,CASSEELFGETQYF
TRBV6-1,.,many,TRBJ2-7,TGTGCCAGCACTTCAGGGCCCTCCTACGAGCAGTACTTC,CASTSGPSYEQYF
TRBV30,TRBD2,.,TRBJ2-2,TGTGCCTGGAGAGCGGGAGGGTTCGGGGAGCTGTTTTTT,CAWRAGGFGELFF
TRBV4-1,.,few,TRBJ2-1,TGCGCCAGCAGCCAAGTGGCGGGGCGCAATGAGCAGTTCTTC,CASSQVAGRNEQFF
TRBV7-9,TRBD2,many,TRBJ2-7,TGTGCCAGCAGCTTGAGGAAGACTAGCGGGGACTACGAGCAGTACTTC,CASSLRKTSGDYEQYF
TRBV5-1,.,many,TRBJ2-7,TGCGCCAGCAGCTTGAACCGGCCCTCCTACGAGCAGTACTTC,CASSLNRPSYEQYF
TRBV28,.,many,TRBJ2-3,TGTGCCAGCAGGGGAAACGACCTAGCGCGGTATTTT,CASRGNDLARYF
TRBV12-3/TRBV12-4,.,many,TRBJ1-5,TGTGCCAGCAGTTTAGCGCTAAGTCAGCCCCAGCATTTT,CASSLALSQPQHF
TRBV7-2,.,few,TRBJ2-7,TGTGCCAGCAGCACAAACTGGGGGTACGAGCAGTACTTC,CASSTNWGYEQYF
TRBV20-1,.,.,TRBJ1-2,TGCAGTACTAGGGACGTTTATGGCTACACCTTC,CSTRDVYGYTF
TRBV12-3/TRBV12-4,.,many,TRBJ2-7,TGTGCCAGCAGTTGGGACGGACCTTACGAGCAGTACTTC,CASSWDGPYEQYF
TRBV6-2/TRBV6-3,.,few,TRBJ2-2,TGTGCCAGCCGACTAGGGAACACCGGGGAGCTGTTTTTT,CASRLGNTGELFF
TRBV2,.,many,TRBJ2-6,TGTGCCAGCAGTGCCACGTCTGGGGCCAACGTCCTGACTTTC,CASSATSGANVLTF
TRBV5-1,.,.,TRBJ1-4,TGCGCCAGCAGCTTGGCCCGGGGTAGGAATGAAAAACTGTTTTTT,CASSLARGRNEKLFF
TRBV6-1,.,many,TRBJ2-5,TGTGCCAGCGGTCCGGGCCCCCCGATGGGGAGGACCCAGTACTTC,CASGPGPPMGRTQYF
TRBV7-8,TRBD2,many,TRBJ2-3,TGTGCCAGCAGCTTATCATTAGGGACTAGCGGGGGAGCAGGGACGCAGTATTTT,CASSLSLGTSGGAGTQYF
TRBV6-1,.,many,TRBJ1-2,TGTGCCAGCAGCCCGGGGGGTAGCGGCTACACCTTC,CASSPGGSGYTF
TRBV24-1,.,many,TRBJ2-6,TGTGCCACCAGTGATTACCGGGGTCCTGGGGCCAACGTCCTGACTTTC,CATSDYRGPGANVLTF
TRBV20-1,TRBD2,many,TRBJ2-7,TGCAGTGCTAGGGGAGGGCCCAACTCCTACGAGCAGTACTTC,CSARGGPNSYEQYF
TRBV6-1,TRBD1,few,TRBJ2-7,TGTGCCAGCAGCCGAGGGGGCTCAAACGAGCAGTACTTC,CASSRGGSNEQYF
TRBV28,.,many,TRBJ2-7,TGTGCCAGCAGTTCCCACAGGGGGGGCGAGCAGTACTTC,CASSSHRGGEQYF
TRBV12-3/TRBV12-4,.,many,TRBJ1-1,TGTGCCAGCAGATTGGTACAAACATCCACTGAAGCTTTCTTT,CASRLVQTSTEAFF
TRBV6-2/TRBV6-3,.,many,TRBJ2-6,TGTGCCAGCAGTTACGACCTGGAAGGGGTAGAGTCTGGGGCCAACGTCCTGACTTTC,CASSYDLEGVESGANVLTF
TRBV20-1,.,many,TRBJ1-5,TGCAGTGCTATCCCAGGGGCCTACAATCAGCCCCAGCATTTT,CSAIPGAYNQPQHF
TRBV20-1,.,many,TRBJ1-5,TGCAGTGCTAGAGATGAGACAGGCCTCTGGCCCCAGCATTTT,CSARDETGLWPQHF
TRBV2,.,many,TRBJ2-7,TGTGCCAGCAGGGCTCTCGGGGCCCAACTGGCGCAGTACTTC,CASRALGAQLAQYF
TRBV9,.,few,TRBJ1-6,TGTGCCAGCAGCGTAGACAGCGCAATACGACTAAATTCACCCCTCCACTTT,CASSVDSAIRLNSPLHF
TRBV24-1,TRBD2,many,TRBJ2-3,TGTGCCACCACTCCGACTAGCGGGGCCACAGATACGCAGTATTTT,CATTPTSGATDTQYF